These 25 T cell receptor beta chains share one sample of origin, sequenced in a study of T cells in Graves' hyperthyroidism and ophthalmopathy. TCR beta CDR3 regions were amplified from RNA. The study used the HTBI primer set for a first-round RT-PCR of the TCR CDR3. MiXCR was run by TCRdb on the multiplex PCR reads, yielding one entry per CDR3 protein. The repertoire holds approximately 600,000 distinct CDR3 sequences, with about 16% as singletons. What was sequenced was blood. The receptors were sampled from a woman in her 30s with Graves' hyperthyroidism.

This clonotype came up a few times. The chain employs TRBV19 and TRBJ2-7; 10 bases match TRBD1. With V trimmed by 8 bases and J by 3 bases, 7 bases remained unmatched. Germline CDR1 reads LNHDA; CDR2 reads SQIVND (reference sequence). The CDR3 has 14 residues. CDR3 DNA: TGTGCCAGTGGGACCGGGACAGGGGACTACGAGCAGTACTTC. It is translated as CASGTGTGDYEQYF.

The sample holds a few counts of this clonotype. The genes are TRBV19 and TRBJ2-2; tentative D call: TRBD2 (5 bases). Germline assignment: CDR1 LNHDA and CDR2 SQIVND (reference sequence). The ends were cut back, 8 bases at V and 5 bases at J, with 15 bases in the middle. The length of the CDR3 is 14 residues. The CDR3 DNA is TGTGCCAGTCGGGATGGAACGGAAACCGGGGAGCTGTTTTTT. Translating it yields CASRDGTETGELFF.

There are many counts of this clonotype. The V and J genes are TRBV2 and TRBJ2-1; D remains ambiguous. The CDR3 contains 14 residues. Trimming shortened V by 3 bases and J by 9 bases, and 15 bases separated the two germline ends. Germline V gives CDR1 SNHLY, CDR2 FYNNEI. The CDR3 DNA is TGTGCCAGCAGTGAGGAACACCCGTATGGTGAGCAGTTCTTC. Amino acid sequence: CASSEEHPYGEQFF.

The genes are TRBV28 and TRBJ2-7; 10 bases are shared with TRBD1. Per the germline V gene, CDR1 is MDHEN and CDR2 is SYDVKM. The CDR3 length is 15 residues. V shed 2 bases, J shed 3 bases, and the junction held 4 bases outside the gene matches. For the CDR3, the DNA is TGTGCCAGCAGTTTAGGCAGGACAGGGGGCTACGAGCAGTACTTC. Its translation: CASSLGRTGGYEQYF.

In this sample, this clonotype turned up a few times. J is TRBJ1-1 and V is TRBV3-1; D unclear. This CDR3 has 15 amino acids. Between the trimmed V and J ends, which lost 2 bases and 6 bases, there was a span of 16 bases. Per the germline V gene, CDR1 is LGHDT and CDR2 is YNNKEL (reference sequence). The CDR3 here is CASSQSIVGWAEAFF. CDR3 DNA sequence: TGTGCCAGCAGCCAATCCATTGTGGGGTGGGCTGAAGCTTTCTTT. Complete variable domain (other parts from reference TRBV3-1 and TRBJ1-1): DTAVSQTPKYLVTQMGNDKSIKCEQNLGHDTMYWYKQDSKKFLKIMFSYNNKELIINETVPNRFSPKSPDKAHLNLHINSLELGDSAVYFCASSQSIVGWAEAFFGQGTRLTVV.

The rearrangement links TRBV9 to TRBJ2-1; TRBD2 might be the D (5 bases). From germline, CDR1 is SGDLS and CDR2 YYNGEE. Trimming cost V 0 bases and J 10 bases, with 14 bases left between them. The CDR3 loop spans 14 amino acids. This CDR3 is CASSVGAGTREQFF. The CDR3 DNA follows: TGTGCCAGCAGCGTAGGGGCGGGCACTCGAGAGCAGTTCTTC.

In this sample, this clonotype turned up many times. The rearrangement uses TRBV11-3 and TRBJ1-1; the D gene is possibly TRBD1 (5 bases). The CDR3 totals 13 residues. Germline V gives CDR1 SGHNT, CDR2 YENEEA. V was shortened by 5 bases and J by 5 bases, with 12 bases between the two germline ends. The CDR3, as DNA: TGTGCCAGCAGCCCAATGGAGGGGACTGAAGCTTTCTTT. It specifies CASSPMEGTEAFF.

This clonotype was recorded many times. The chain combines TRBV11-1 with TRBJ1-1, with D possibly TRBD1 on 5 matching bases. Trimming cost V 2 bases and J 10 bases, with 17 bases left between them. The CDR3 extends over 14 amino acids. Looked up from germline, CDR1 is SGHAT and CDR2 is FQDESV (reference sequence). CDR3 DNA sequence: TGTGCCAGCAGCTTAACCACAGGATCTCCTCTAGCTTTCTTT. This encodes CASSLTTGSPLAFF.

This clonotype was recorded a few times. The chain is built from TRBV30 and TRBJ2-7; no definite D call. The CDR3 spans 12 residues. Trimming stripped 2 bases from V and 4 bases from J, with 9 bases between. From germline, CDR1 is GTSNPN and CDR2 SVGIG (reference sequence). CDR3 sequence: CAWSLIPYEQYF. The CDR3 DNA reads TGTGCCTGGAGTCTAATCCCTTACGAGCAGTACTTC.

The rearrangement links TRBV28 to TRBJ2-3, with 9 bases matching TRBD2. This CDR3 has 20 residues. Unmatched junction bases numbered 16, after V lost 3 bases and J lost 0 bases. The germline gives CDR1 MDHEN, CDR2 SYDVKM. CDR3 bases: TGTGCCAGCAGTTTTTCTGAAAGGCTAGCGGGAAAGACGAGCACAGATACGCAGTATTTT. This sequence encodes CASSFSERLAGKTSTDTQYF.

This clonotype has a count of ten or more. This sequence joins TRBV11-2 and TRBJ2-7; 11 bases map to TRBD1. The CDR3 contains 15 residues. J lost 6 bases, V lost 5 bases, and 9 bases had no gene match. Germline V gene lookup returns CDR1 SGHAT and CDR2 FQNNGV. The CDR3 protein is CASSRGGQGAVEQYF. CDR3 DNA: TGTGCCAGCAGCCGCGGAGGACAGGGGGCGGTCGAGCAGTACTTC.

This clonotype was counted a few times. CDR3 in DNA: TGCGCCAGCAGCCGGGGAGGGTGGAATGAAAAACTGTTTTTT. Protein sequence: CASSRGGWNEKLFF. The chain carries TRBV4-3 and TRBJ1-4; D is undetermined. V lost 4 bases, J lost 5 bases, and 11 bases lay in between. The CDR3 sequence is 14 residues long. CDR1 LGHNA and CDR2 YSLEER come from the germline V gene.

The table lists this clonotype with many counts. The J gene is TRBJ1-4, the V gene TRBV28; possibly TRBD1 for D (5 bases). Trimming removed 7 bases from V and 5 bases from J, with 11 bases in between. The CDR3 is made up of 13 amino acids. The germline V gene encodes CDR1 MDHEN and CDR2 SYDVKM. CDR3 protein: CASTLDSNEKLFF. In DNA, the CDR3 is TGTGCCAGCACCCTCGACAGCAATGAAAAACTGTTTTTT. Combining the CDR3 with reference TRBV28 and TRBJ1-4 gives the whole variable domain DVKVTQSSRYLVKRTGEKVFLECVQDMDHENMFWYRQDPGLGLRLIYFSYDVKMKEKGDIPEGYSVSREKKERFSLILESASTNQTSMYLCASTLDSNEKLFFGSGTQLSVL.

The chain carries TRBV3-1 and TRBJ1-3; D is uncertain. In germline, CDR1 is LGHDT, CDR2 YNNKEL (reference sequence). The CDR3 length is 15 residues. V was pared by 0 bases and J by 2 bases, with 8 bases between. The CDR3 nucleotides are TGTGCCAGCAGCCAAGAGGGCTTAACTGGAAACACCATATATTTT. Protein sequence: CASSQEGLTGNTIYF.

J is TRBJ2-2 and V is TRBV7-2; no reliable D call. V dropped 6 bases and J dropped 7 bases, with 15 bases sitting between them. Germline CDR1 reads SGHTA; CDR2 reads FQGNSA. The CDR3 totals 14 residues. The CDR3 nucleotides are TGTGCCAGCAGTTTCACGGATTTCAGCGGGGAGCTGTTTTTT. This translates into CASSFTDFSGELFF.

Turning to this clonotype: A much larger clone is a single base away; this may be a read error. The V call is TRBV6-5, the J call TRBJ2-7, with 8 bases lining up with TRBD2. CDR3 size: 15 residues. CDR1 is MNHEY and CDR2 is SVGAGI in the germline V gene. The CDR3 DNA follows: TGTGCCGGCAGTTCCCGGGGCGGGGGGACCTACGAGCAGTACTTC. It codes for CAGSSRGGGTYEQYF.

The chain has TRBV5-1 and TRBJ1-2; TRBD1 matches 7 bases. Germline V gene data show CDR1 as SGHRS and CDR2 as YFSETQ. With 5 bases clipped from V and 3 bases from J, the junction kept 4 bases outside the gene matches. This CDR3 contains 13 residues. The CDR3 loop is CASRTGIDYGYTF. In DNA, the CDR3 is TGCGCCAGCAGGACAGGGATAGACTATGGCTACACCTTC.

Many counts were recorded for this clonotype. The chain couples TRBV28 to TRBJ1-1; a possible D gene is TRBD1 (5 bases). Between the trimmed V and J ends, which lost 1 base and 4 bases, there was a span of 13 bases. Germline-derived CDR1 and CDR2 are MDHEN and SYDVKM. CDR3 length: 15 residues. CDR3 bases: TGTGCCAGCAGTTTATTTGGGGGGGGGAGCACTGAAGCTTTCTTT. Amino acids: CASSLFGGGSTEAFF.

This clonotype was counted only a few times. The V call is TRBV6-1, the J call TRBJ2-5; D possibly corresponds to TRBD2 (6 bases). V was trimmed by 5 bases and J by 14 bases, leaving 15 bases between them. The CDR3 is made up of 11 amino acids. CDR1 MNHNS and CDR2 SASEGT come from the germline V gene. The CDR3 is CASSSRYGTYF. The CDR3 DNA reads as TGTGCCAGCAGTTCCCGATACGGGACTTACTTC.

This clonotype was detected a few times. The V gene is TRBV7-6, the J gene TRBJ2-5; no reliable D call. The V and J ends lost 2 bases and 5 bases respectively, with 6 bases between them. The CDR3 consists of 12 residues. CDR1 is SGHVS and CDR2 is FNYEAQ in the germline V gene. The CDR3 region has the DNA TGTGCCAGCAGCTTACCGTACGAGACCCAGTACTTC. Protein: CASSLPYETQYF.

On this clonotype itself: A read error may be the cause here, since a much bigger clone is one base away. The chain joins TRBV27 to TRBJ2-7; D might be TRBD2 (6 bases). V lost 8 bases and J 0 bases, leaving 14 bases between the germline ends. Germline CDR1 MNHEY, CDR2 SMNVEV (reference sequence). CDR3 length equals 14 residues. The CDR3 coding sequence is TGTGCCAGCTGGAGGGCGGGGCCCTCCTACGAGCAGTACTTC. Its translation: CASWRAGPSYEQYF.

V is TRBV6-1 and J is TRBJ1-1; 11 bases map to TRBD1. Germline values: CDR1 MNHNS, CDR2 SASEGT. The CDR3 is 17 amino acids. With V trimmed by 3 bases and J by 3 bases, 9 bases remained unmatched. The CDR3 reads CASSELPGQGGDTEAFF. Written as DNA, the CDR3 is TGTGCCAGCAGTGAGCTACCGGGACAGGGGGGAGACACTGAAGCTTTCTTT.

This clonotype was counted between two and nine times. V and J are TRBV7-8 and TRBJ1-6; D ambiguous. V was cut by 3 bases and J by 0 bases, with 15 bases left in between. Germline V CDR1 and CDR2: SGHVS, FQNEAQ. This CDR3 region has 18 residues. In nucleotides, the CDR3 is TGTGCCAGCAGCTTTCCGAAAAGCGGCAGCTCCTATAATTCACCCCTCCACTTT. Encoded protein: CASSFPKSGSSYNSPLHF.

In the case of this clonotype: Just one base apart from a much larger clone, this may be a read error. The V gene is TRBV7-9, the J gene TRBJ2-3; either TRBD1 or TRBD2 may fit D (6 bases each). V was clipped by 5 bases and J by 5 bases, with 14 bases between them. Germline CDR1 reads SEHNR; CDR2 reads FQNEAQ (reference sequence). The CDR3 totals 14 residues. The CDR3 is CASSARGAQDTQYF. The CDR3 coding sequence is TGTGCCAGCAGCGCGAGGGGGGCGCAAGATACGCAGTATTTT.

This clonotype was seen repeatedly, ten times or more. The chain uses TRBV13 and TRBJ2-1; 9 nucleotides align to TRBD1. Per the germline V gene, CDR1 is PRHDT and CDR2 is FYEKMQ (reference sequence). The CDR3 runs 16 residues. Trimming removed 0 bases from V and 8 bases from J; junction bases left unmatched: 8. The CDR3 bases are TGTGCCAGCAGCTTAGGCGGGACAGGGTGGGTCGATGAGCAGTTCTTC. Its protein is CASSLGGTGWVDEQFF.